This entry lists 30 T cell receptor beta chains sequenced from one sample in a study of CD8 T cells in Susac syndrome. Random-hexamer reverse transcription was applied to roughly 0.5 to 1 ug RNA. TCRdb independently ran MiXCR on the immunoSEQ multiplex PCR reads; one entry per CDR3 protein. The data show around 180,000 distinct CDR3 sequences, roughly 92% seen once. The sequencing sample was made of CD4+ T cells from PBMCs. Receptors originate from a human donor with multiple sclerosis.

The V call is TRBV5-6, the J call TRBJ1-2; D not certain. The CDR3 runs 15 residues. V lost 0 bases, J lost 0 bases, and 9 bases lay in between. Per the germline V gene, CDR1 is SGHDT and CDR2 is YYEEEE. CDR3: CASSLAPAANYGYTF. In DNA form, the CDR3 reads TGTGCCAGCAGCTTGGCCCCGGCAGCTAACTATGGCTACACCTTC. The variable domain in full, with the rest retrieved from reference TRBV5-6 and TRBJ1-2, is DAGVTQSPTHLIKTRGQQVTLRCSPKSGHDTVSWYQQALGQGPQFIFQYYEEEERQRGNFPDRFSGHQFPNYSSELNVNALLLGDSALYLCASSLAPAANYGYTFGSGTRLTVV.

For the CDR3, the DNA is TGTGCCAGCAGCCAACGGAAGGAGCTGGGCCCCCTCCACTTT. It is translated as CASSQRKELGPLHF. The V call is TRBV3-1, the J call TRBJ1-6; D is uncertain. Germline values: CDR1 LGHDT, CDR2 YNNKEL (reference sequence). The CDR3 extends over 14 amino acids. With 2 bases removed from V and 13 bases from J, the gap between germline ends came to 15 bases. Using reference TRBV3-1 and TRBJ1-6 for the parts outside the CDR3, the full variable domain is DTAVSQTPKYLVTQMGNDKSIKCEQNLGHDTMYWYKQDSKKFLKIMFSYNNKELIINETVPNRFSPKSPDKAHLNLHINSLELGDSAVYFCASSQRKELGPLHFGNGTRLTVT.

The chain links TRBV5-4 to TRBJ2-1; D is perhaps TRBD2 (6 bases). V shed 4 bases and J shed 0 bases, with 14 bases lying between them. The CDR3 has 16 residues. CDR1 and CDR2 (germline): SGHNT, YYREEE (reference sequence). CDR3 in amino acids: CASSPSGESSYNEQFF. CDR3 nucleotide sequence: TGTGCCAGCAGCCCCTCGGGAGAAAGCTCCTACAATGAGCAGTTCTTC.

The V gene is TRBV29-1, the J gene TRBJ2-2; D may match TRBD1 or TRBD2 (7 bases each). This CDR3 region has 14 residues. Germline-derived CDR1 and CDR2 are SQVTM and ANQGSEA. V lost 6 bases, J lost 7 bases, and 18 bases lay in between. The DNA for the CDR3 is TGCAGCGTGAGGGGAGCAGGGGGGGACGGGGAGCTGTTTTTT. It yields the protein CSVRGAGGDGELFF.

This chain connects TRBV20-1 to TRBJ1-2; 7 bases agree with TRBD1. The germline CDR1 and CDR2 sequences are DFQATT and SNEGSKA (reference sequence). This CDR3 comprises 14 residues. V lost 0 bases, J lost 2 bases, and 3 bases stayed unmatched. CDR3 DNA sequence: TGCAGTGCTAGAGATGCGACAGGGAACTATGGCTACACCTTC. Translation gives CSARDATGNYGYTF.

V gene TRBV3-1 combines with J gene TRBJ1-3; TRBD1 matches 7 bases. Per the germline V gene, CDR1 is LGHDT and CDR2 is YNNKEL (reference sequence). The trim removed 2 bases at V and 0 bases at J, leaving 10 bases unmatched. The CDR3 is 18 amino acids. CDR3: CASSQPSGTAYSGNTIYF. CDR3 DNA: TGTGCCAGCAGCCAACCTTCCGGGACAGCGTACTCTGGAAACACCATATATTTT.

The chain couples TRBV5-1 to TRBJ2-1; 9 nucleotides match TRBD1. The length of the CDR3 is 13 residues. Looked up from germline, CDR1 is SGHRS and CDR2 is YFSETQ. V shed 6 bases, J shed 10 bases, and the junction held 8 bases outside the gene matches. CDR3 sequence: CASKGQGRGEQFF. CDR3 DNA sequence: TGCGCCAGCAAGGGACAGGGAAGGGGCGAGCAGTTCTTC.

The chain couples TRBV10-3 to TRBJ2-5; TRBD1 matches at 7 bases. Losses at the gene ends were 10 bases for V and 1 base for J; bases not matched to a gene: 3. Germline V gene data show CDR1 as ENHRY and CDR2 as SYGVKD. This CDR3 comprises 12 residues. The CDR3 here is CATGTVQETQYF. The CDR3 DNA is TGTGCCACCGGGACAGTCCAAGAGACCCAGTACTTC.

The chain uses TRBV4-1 and TRBJ1-2; D unclear. CDR1 and CDR2 (germline): MGHRA, YSYEKL. The CDR3 loop spans 16 amino acids. Between the trimmed V and J ends, which lost 1 base and 4 bases, there was a span of 16 bases. CDR3 protein: CASSQVISAGTYGYTF. CDR3 coding DNA: TGCGCCAGCAGCCAAGTTATTTCCGCCGGCACCTATGGCTACACCTTC.

The V call is TRBV20-1, the J call TRBJ1-6; D call uncertain. Germline lookup yields CDR1 DFQATT and CDR2 SNEGSKA (reference sequence). V was shortened by 0 bases and J by 2 bases, with 2 bases between the two germline ends. The CDR3 runs 13 residues. CDR3 coding DNA: TGCAGTGCTAGAGACACCTATAATTCACCCCTCCACTTT. This codes for CSARDTYNSPLHF.

The rearrangement joins TRBV20-1 to TRBJ1-1; D not certain. Trimming shortened V by 4 bases and J by 1 base, and 10 bases separated the two germline ends. The CDR3 contains 13 residues. Germline CDR1 DFQATT, CDR2 SNEGSKA (reference sequence). The CDR3 nucleotides read TGCAGTGCTAATCCGGGTGGGAACACTGAAGCTTTCTTT. Translated: CSANPGGNTEAFF.

The genes are TRBV27 and TRBJ2-7; 8 nucleotides match TRBD2. CDR3 length equals 16 residues. Germline V gene sequence: CDR1 MNHEY, CDR2 SMNVEV (reference sequence). The V gene end was trimmed by 2 bases and the J gene end by 3 bases; junction bases not matched to a gene: 9. In DNA, the CDR3 is TGTGCCAGCAGTTTAGTCCCCTCAGCGGGAGTCTACGAGCAGTACTTC. Protein sequence: CASSLVPSAGVYEQYF.

The chain employs TRBV19 and TRBJ2-2; D gene uncertain. The length of the CDR3 is 13 residues. The germline CDR1 and CDR2 sequences are LNHDA and SQIVND (reference sequence). V was pared by 3 bases and J by 5 bases, with 7 bases between. The CDR3: CASSIANTGELFF. The DNA for the CDR3 is TGTGCCAGTAGTATTGCCAATACCGGGGAGCTGTTTTTT.

The chain combines TRBV4-3 with TRBJ2-6; D is uncertain. The CDR3 totals 15 residues. From germline, CDR1 is LGHNA and CDR2 YSLEER. Trimming took 0 bases from V and 0 from J, leaving 3 bases between them. CDR3 region: CASSQDYSGANVLTF. The CDR3 nucleotides are TGCGCCAGCAGCCAAGATTACTCTGGGGCCAACGTCCTGACTTTC.

CDR3 protein: CASSPQLAGVPEQYF. The DNA for the CDR3 is TGTGCCAGCAGCCCACAACTAGCGGGAGTTCCCGAGCAGTACTTC. The chain carries TRBV7-3 and TRBJ2-7; 11 positions agree with TRBD2. Trimming took 5 bases from V and 6 from J; bases not matched to a gene: 9. The CDR3 loop spans 15 amino acids. CDR1 SGHTA and CDR2 FQGTGA come from the germline V gene.

The chain links TRBV5-1 to TRBJ1-1, with 11 bases identical to TRBD1. The CDR3 totals 14 residues. CDR1 is SGHRS and CDR2 is YFSETQ in the germline V gene. V shed 1 base, J shed 11 bases, and the junction held 7 bases outside the gene matches. For the CDR3, the DNA is TGCGCCAGCAGCTTGAGGACAGGGGGCGCGGGGGCTTTCTTT. Encoded protein: CASSLRTGGAGAFF. Filled out from reference TRBV5-1 and TRBJ1-1, the complete variable domain reads KAGVTQTPRYLIKTRGQQVTLSCSPISGHRSVSWYQQTPGQGLQFLFEYFSETQRNKGNFPGRFSGRQFSNSRSEMNVSTLELGDSALYLCASSLRTGGAGAFFGQGTRLTVV.

The chain has TRBV24-1 and TRBJ2-3; D gene unclear. Germline CDR1 reads KGHDR; CDR2 reads SFDVKD. The CDR3 runs 13 residues. V shed 4 bases and J shed 4 bases, with 8 bases lying between them. The CDR3 bases are TGTGCCACCAGTGACTCAATCTCAGATACGCAGTATTTT. Amino acid sequence: CATSDSISDTQYF.

The V call is TRBV23-1, the J call TRBJ2-4; 8 bases align to TRBD1. TRBV23-1 is an ORF for which the function is uncertain. With V trimmed by 6 bases and J by 2 bases, 6 bases remained unmatched. This CDR3 has 15 residues. The CDR3 spells CASRDRADSKNIQYF. In DNA, the CDR3 is TGCGCCAGCAGGGACAGGGCCGATTCCAAAAACATTCAGTACTTC.

The V and J genes are TRBV21-1 and TRBJ1-2. TRBV21-1 is labeled a pseudogene. The CDR3 has 18 amino acids. For the CDR3, the DNA is TGTGCCAGCAGCAAAAGGATGGAGTCGAAGGGTTTGACCTATGGCTACACCTTC. It is translated as CASSKRMESKGLTYGYTF.

The gene calls are TRBV15 and TRBJ2-3, with no clear D. This CDR3 has 15 residues. Per germline, CDR1 LNHNV and CDR2 YYDKDF (reference sequence). Trimming took 1 base from V and 0 from J, leaving 8 bases between them. As DNA, the CDR3 is TGTGCCACCAGCAGAGCACCGACAAGCACAGATACGCAGTATTTT. It translates to CATSRAPTSTDTQYF.

The CDR3 DNA reads as TGTGCCAGCAGTGGACAGGGAACTGAAGCTTTCTTT. The encoded protein is CASSGQGTEAFF. This rearrangement joins TRBV2 to TRBJ1-1, with TRBD1 matching 7 bases. Germline assignment: CDR1 SNHLY and CDR2 FYNNEI. V was clipped by 4 bases and J by 5 bases; unmatched bases: 1. This CDR3 is built from 12 residues. Full variable domain (outside the CDR3, taken from reference TRBV2 and TRBJ1-1): EPEVTQTPSHQVTQMGQEVILRCVPISNHLYFYWYRQILGQKVEFLVSFYNNEISEKSEIFDDQFSVERPDGSNFTLKIRSTKLEDSAMYFCASSGQGTEAFFGQGTRLTVV.

The genes are TRBV11-1 and TRBJ1-1; 9 bases fit TRBD1. The CDR3 extends over 16 amino acids. CDR1 and CDR2 from the germline V gene are SGHAT and FQDESV (reference sequence). The V gene end was trimmed by 4 bases and the J gene end by 1 base; junction bases not matched to a gene: 7. The CDR3, as DNA: TGTGCCAGCAGCTCTGGCCCGGGACAGGGGAACACTGAAGCTTTCTTT. Its protein product is CASSSGPGQGNTEAFF.

The chain couples TRBV7-9 to TRBJ2-2, with D perhaps given as TRBD1 or TRBD2 (5 bases each). The CDR3 loop spans 13 amino acids. Germline loops: CDR1 SEHNR, CDR2 FQNEAQ (reference sequence). Trimming shortened V by 2 bases and J by 6 bases, and 7 bases separated the two germline ends. CDR3 in amino acids: CASSLPGPGELFF. In nucleotides, the CDR3 is TGTGCCAGCAGCTTACCGGGACCCGGGGAGCTGTTTTTT.

The chain links TRBV30 to TRBJ1-4; no clear D gene. The CDR3 sequence is 12 residues long. The V gene lost 1 base and the J gene lost 4 bases, with 4 bases spanning the gap. Looked up from germline, CDR1 is GTSNPN and CDR2 is SVGIG (reference sequence). DNA of the CDR3: TGTGCCTGGAGTGGCAATAATGAAAAACTGTTTTTT. Protein sequence: CAWSGNNEKLFF.

The rearrangement uses TRBV18 and TRBJ1-6, with 9 bases that match TRBD1. Germline values: CDR1 KGHSH, CDR2 LQKENI. The CDR3 is 16 residues long. V shed 3 bases, J shed 7 bases, and the junction held 7 bases outside the gene matches. CDR3 amino acids: CASSPQGQGMNSPLHF. CDR3 coding DNA: TGTGCCAGCTCACCTCAAGGACAGGGGATGAATTCACCCCTCCACTTT.

The chain joins TRBV6-5 to TRBJ2-4, with D possibly TRBD1 on 5 matching bases. This CDR3 is 14 amino acids long. Trimming stripped 10 bases from V and 4 bases from J, with 17 bases between. In germline, CDR1 is MNHEY, CDR2 SVGAGI. The CDR3 loop reads CATGKVGQKNIQYF. The CDR3 DNA reads TGTGCCACAGGGAAAGTCGGCCAAAAAAACATTCAGTACTTC.

J is TRBJ1-1 and V is TRBV12-3 or TRBV12-4, with 8 bases that match TRBD1. The CDR3 consists of 15 residues. V lost 4 bases and J lost 4; bases outside the gene matches: 8. In DNA form, the CDR3 reads TGTGCCAGCAGTTCCCCGACTACAGGGGGCACTGAAGCTTTCTTT. Its protein is CASSSPTTGGTEAFF.

The chain recombines TRBV4-2 with TRBJ1-5; D uncertain. Between the trimmed V and J ends, which lost 0 bases and 4 bases, there was a span of 10 bases. The CDR3 runs to 15 residues. The germline gives CDR1 LGHNA, CDR2 YNFKEQ. CDR3 sequence (DNA): TGTGCCAGCAGCCAAGAATACAGCGGGAATCAGCCCCAGCATTTT. Its protein product is CASSQEYSGNQPQHF.

The J gene is TRBJ2-2, the V gene TRBV7-3; possibly TRBD1 for D (6 bases). This CDR3 comprises 14 residues. CDR1 is SGHTA, CDR2 FQGTGA, per germline. Trimming left V 4 bases short and J 3 bases short, with 9 bases between. DNA of the CDR3: TGTGCCAGCAGCTCGCAGGGGTACACCGGGGAGCTGTTTTTT. It codes for CASSSQGYTGELFF.

The gene calls are TRBV7-2 and TRBJ2-1; 7 bases agree with TRBD2. This CDR3 is built from 14 residues. V was clipped by 5 bases and J by 7 bases; unmatched bases: 8. The germline gives CDR1 SGHTA, CDR2 FQGNSA. CDR3 sequence reads: CASSPRWEGNEQFF. The CDR3 bases are TGTGCCAGCAGCCCTCGCTGGGAGGGAAATGAGCAGTTCTTC.